This T cell receptor (beta chain) is drawn from a study of T cell repertoires in aging, cancer and after chemotherapy. Rearranged V-D-J TRB sequences were amplified with a mixed TRB-A/B primer pool. TCRdb reprocessed the multiplex PCR reads with MiXCR, giving one entry per CDR3 protein. The sample lists 7,000 to 9,500 distinct CDR3 sequences, approximately 31% seen once, with about an eighth in the top ten. The template was genomic DNA from peripheral blood, not RNA. The J segment lost 5 bases and the V segment lost 6 bases, leaving 10 bases of the junction unmatched. CDR3 size: 16 residues. Germline V gives CDR1 MNHEY, CDR2 SVGEGT.

The rearrangement joins TRBV6-2 or TRBV6-3 to TRBJ2-5; 12 positions agree with TRBD2. The material sequenced was blood. This TCR derives from a human donor in good health. The donor label of this sample is uncertain. CDR3 residues: CASRRPSGGARETQYF. As DNA, the CDR3 is TGTGCCAGCAGGCGGCCTAGCGGGGGGGCTCGGGAGACCCAGTACTTC.